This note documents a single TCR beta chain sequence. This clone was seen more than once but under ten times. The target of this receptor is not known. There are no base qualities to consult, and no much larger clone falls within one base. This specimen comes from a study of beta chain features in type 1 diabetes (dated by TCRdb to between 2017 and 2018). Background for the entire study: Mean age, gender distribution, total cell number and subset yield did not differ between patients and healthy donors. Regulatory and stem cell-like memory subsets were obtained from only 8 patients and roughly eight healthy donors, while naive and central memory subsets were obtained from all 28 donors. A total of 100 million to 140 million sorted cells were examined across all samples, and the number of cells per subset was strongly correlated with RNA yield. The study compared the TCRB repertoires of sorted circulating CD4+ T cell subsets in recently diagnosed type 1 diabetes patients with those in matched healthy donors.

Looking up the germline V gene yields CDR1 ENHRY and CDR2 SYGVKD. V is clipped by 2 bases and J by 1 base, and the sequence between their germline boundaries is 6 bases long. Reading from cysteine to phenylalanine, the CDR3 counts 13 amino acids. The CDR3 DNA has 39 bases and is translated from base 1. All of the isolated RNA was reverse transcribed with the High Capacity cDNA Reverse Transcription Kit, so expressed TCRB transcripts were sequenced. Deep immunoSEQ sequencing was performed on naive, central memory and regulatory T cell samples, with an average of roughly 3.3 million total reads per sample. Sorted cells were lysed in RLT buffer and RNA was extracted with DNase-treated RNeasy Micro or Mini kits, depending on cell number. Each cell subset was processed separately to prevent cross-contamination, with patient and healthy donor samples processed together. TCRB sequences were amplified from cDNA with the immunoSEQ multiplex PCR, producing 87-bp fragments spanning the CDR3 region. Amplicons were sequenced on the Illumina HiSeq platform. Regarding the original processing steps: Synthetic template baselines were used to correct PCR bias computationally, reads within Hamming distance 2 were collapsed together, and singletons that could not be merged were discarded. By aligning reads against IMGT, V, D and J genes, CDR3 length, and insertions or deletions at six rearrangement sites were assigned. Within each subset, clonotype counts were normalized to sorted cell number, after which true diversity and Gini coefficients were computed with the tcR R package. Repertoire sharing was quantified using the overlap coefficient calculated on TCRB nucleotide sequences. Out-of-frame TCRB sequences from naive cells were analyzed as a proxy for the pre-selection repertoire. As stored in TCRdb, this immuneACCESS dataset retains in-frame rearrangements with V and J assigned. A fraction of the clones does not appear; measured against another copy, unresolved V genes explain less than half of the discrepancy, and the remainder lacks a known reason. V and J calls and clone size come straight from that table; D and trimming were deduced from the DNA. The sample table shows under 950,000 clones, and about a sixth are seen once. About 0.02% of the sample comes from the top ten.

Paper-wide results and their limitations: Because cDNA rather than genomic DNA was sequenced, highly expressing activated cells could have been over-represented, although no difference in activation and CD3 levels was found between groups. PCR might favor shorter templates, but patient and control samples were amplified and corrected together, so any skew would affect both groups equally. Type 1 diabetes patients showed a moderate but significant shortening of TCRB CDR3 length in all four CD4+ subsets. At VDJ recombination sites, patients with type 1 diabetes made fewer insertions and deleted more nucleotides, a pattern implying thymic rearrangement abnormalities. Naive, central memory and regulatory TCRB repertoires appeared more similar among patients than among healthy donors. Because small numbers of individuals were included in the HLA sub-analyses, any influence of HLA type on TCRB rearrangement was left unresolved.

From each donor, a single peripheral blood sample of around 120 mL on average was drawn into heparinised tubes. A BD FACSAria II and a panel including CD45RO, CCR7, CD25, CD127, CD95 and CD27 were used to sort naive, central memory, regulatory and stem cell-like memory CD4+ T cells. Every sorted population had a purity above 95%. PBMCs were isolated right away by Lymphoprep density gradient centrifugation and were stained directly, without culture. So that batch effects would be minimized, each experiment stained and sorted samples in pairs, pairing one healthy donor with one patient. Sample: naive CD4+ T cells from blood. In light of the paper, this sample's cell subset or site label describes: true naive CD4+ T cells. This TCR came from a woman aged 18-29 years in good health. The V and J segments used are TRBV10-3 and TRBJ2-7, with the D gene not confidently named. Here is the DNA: TGTGCCATCAGTGAGACAACGTCCTACGAGCAGTACTTC. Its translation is CAISETTSYEQYF.